The 14 T cell receptor beta chains listed next were all sequenced from one sample in a study of T cell responses to AZD1222 COVID-19 vaccine (dated by TCRdb to the early 2020s). The time point label corresponds to: baseline before first vaccination. The receptor library was made with the immunoSEQ multiplex PCR assay. TCRdb's version of the immuneACCESS table is confined to in-frame rearrangements and falls short of the full clone set. An unresolved V gene accounts for under half of the shortfall where checked; the remainder is of unknown origin. The sample table records approximately 180,000 clones; 75% to 90% of these occur just once. About 3% of the sample belongs to the ten largest clones. This specimen consisted of peripheral blood, obtained on day 0 of AZD1222 vaccination. Every receptor here comes from an adult in good health.

The rearrangement links TRBV7-9 to TRBJ2-2; D may match TRBD1 or TRBD2 (5 bases each). Germline values: CDR1 SEHNR, CDR2 FQNEAQ (reference sequence). This CDR3 is 15 amino acids long. V lost 5 bases and J 7 bases, leaving 17 bases between the germline ends. This CDR3 is CASSLIIGTFGELFF. CDR3 sequence (DNA): TGTGCCAGCAGCCTGATAATCGGGACGTTCGGGGAGCTGTTTTTT.

The CDR3 spells CASKGDRVQLFSNQPQHF. The CDR3 nucleotides read TGTGCCAGCAAAGGTGACAGGGTCCAACTGTTTAGCAATCAGCCCCAGCATTTT. The chain uses TRBV2 and TRBJ1-5; TRBD1 aligns across 7 bases. Looked up from germline, CDR1 is SNHLY and CDR2 is FYNNEI. The CDR3 covers 18 residues. V shed 7 bases, J shed 0 bases, and the junction held 15 bases outside the gene matches.

V usage is TRBV25-1 and J usage is TRBJ2-1, with 7 positions matching TRBD2. This CDR3 is built from 14 residues. Germline V gene lookup returns CDR1 MGHDK and CDR2 SYGVNS. V shed 5 bases, J shed 0 bases, and the junction held 1 base outside the gene matches. The CDR3 loop reads CASSLAASYNEQFF. The CDR3 DNA reads as TGTGCCAGCAGTCTAGCGGCCTCCTACAATGAGCAGTTCTTC.

The V call is TRBV9, the J call TRBJ2-1; no firm D call. This CDR3 spans 15 amino acids. In germline, CDR1 is SGDLS, CDR2 YYNGEE. Trimming cost V 0 bases and J 1 base, with 8 bases left between them. The CDR3 is CASSVALPSYNEQFF. Written as DNA, the CDR3 is TGTGCCAGCAGCGTAGCCCTCCCTTCCTACAATGAGCAGTTCTTC.

The gene calls are TRBV7-6 and TRBJ2-2, with 7 bases that match TRBD2. The CDR3 sequence is 15 residues long. V was clipped by 4 bases and J by 5 bases; unmatched bases: 7. Per germline, CDR1 SGHVS and CDR2 FNYEAQ. DNA of the CDR3: TGTGCCAGCAGCTCGAGCGGGAAGGCGACCGGGGAGCTGTTTTTT. It encodes CASSSSGKATGELFF.

The chain recombines TRBV11-3 with TRBJ1-1, with 9 bases identical to TRBD1. CDR1 SGHNT and CDR2 YENEEA come from the germline V gene. This CDR3 has 19 residues. Losses at the gene ends were 8 bases for V and 0 bases for J; bases not matched to a gene: 19. The CDR3 loop is CASVLGGTGMDGLNTEAFF. The DNA of the CDR3 is TGTGCCAGCGTACTGGGGGGGACAGGGATGGACGGACTGAACACTGAAGCTTTCTTT.

V and J are TRBV5-1 and TRBJ2-1; possible D gene TRBD1, 6 bases. V was pared by 6 bases and J by 6 bases, with 19 bases between. This CDR3 contains 15 residues. Germline CDR1 SGHRS, CDR2 YFSETQ. The CDR3 DNA reads TGCGCCAGCACCCCGGACAGAGGTCCTCTCAATGAGCAGTTCTTC. Residues: CASTPDRGPLNEQFF.

This chain joins TRBV4-2 and TRBJ1-3; 8 positions match TRBD1. Germline assignment: CDR1 LGHNA and CDR2 YNFKEQ. V lost 0 bases and J lost 2; bases outside the gene matches: 9. The CDR3 spans 18 residues. The CDR3 spells CASSQEVQGATPGNTIYF. Here the CDR3 DNA reads TGTGCCAGCAGCCAAGAGGTCCAGGGGGCTACACCTGGAAACACCATATATTTT.

This clone has a handful of counts. This sequence joins TRBV9 and TRBJ1-3; unclear D gene. V dropped 4 bases and J dropped 4 bases, with 9 bases sitting between them. The CDR3 consists of 13 residues. Germline V gene lookup returns CDR1 SGDLS and CDR2 YYNGEE. The CDR3, as DNA: TGTGCCAGCAGCCCGGACCTCGGAAACACCATATATTTT. It translates to CASSPDLGNTIYF.

The chain employs TRBV5-1 and TRBJ2-3; no firm D call. The ends were cut back, 3 bases at V and 2 bases at J, with 4 bases in the middle. The length of the CDR3 is 12 residues. Germline V lookup: CDR1 SGHRS, CDR2 YFSETQ. The CDR3: CASSSLTDTQYF. CDR3 DNA: TGCGCCAGCAGCTCGCTCACAGATACGCAGTATTTT.

V is TRBV19 and J is TRBJ1-5; TRBD1 is a possible D gene (6 bases). The V and J ends lost 0 bases and 7 bases respectively, with 22 bases between them. CDR3 length: 18 residues. The germline V gene has CDR1 LNHDA and CDR2 SQIVND (reference sequence). Written as DNA, the CDR3 is TGTGCCAGTAGTATAGATTCAGGCAGGGGCAGGCACTTCCAGCCCCAGCATTTT. As protein: CASSIDSGRGRHFQPQHF.

The chain couples TRBV10-1 to TRBJ2-6, with D unclear. Germline CDR1 WNHNN, CDR2 SYGVQD (reference sequence). This CDR3 region has 15 residues. V was pared by 3 bases and J by 0 bases, with 6 bases between. CDR3 amino acids: CASSDPGSGANVLTF. The DNA for the CDR3 is TGCGCCAGCAGTGACCCGGGCTCTGGGGCCAACGTCCTGACTTTC.

The rearrangement uses TRBV5-4 and TRBJ2-7, with TRBD1 matching over 7 bases. The CDR3 consists of 14 residues. V gave up 4 bases and J gave up 4 bases; unmatched junction bases: 8. Germline CDR1 reads SGHNT; CDR2 reads YYREEE (reference sequence). The CDR3 nucleotides read TGTGCCAGCAGCGTACAGACAGGGTGGTACGAGCAGTACTTC. It specifies CASSVQTGWYEQYF.

The rearrangement links TRBV2 to TRBJ2-4; 9 bases fit TRBD1. Trimming removed 2 bases from V and 4 bases from J; junction bases left unmatched: 12. The CDR3 is 18 residues long. Germline CDR1 SNHLY, CDR2 FYNNEI. The CDR3 DNA is TGTGCCAGCAGTGAAAGCCCCCCCGGGACAGGGTCAAAAAACATTCAGTACTTC. Translated: CASSESPPGTGSKNIQYF.